These T cell receptor beta chains were read from a single sample in a study of T cell responses to AZD1222 COVID-19 vaccine. Produced via immunoSEQ multiplex PCR; TCRdb's table is partial and in-frame only. The sample lists tens of thousands of clones; about 80% were seen once. Sequences were derived from peripheral blood, sampled on day 0 of AZD1222 vaccination. Every receptor here comes from an adult in good health. The CDR3 runs from the conserved cysteine through the conserved F or W. A D gene is named only where the DNA matches it firmly. Clone size is shown for a subset of rows, as once, few, many or a class of expanded clone.

J,D,V,size,CDR3,DNA
TRBJ1-5,TRBD1,TRBV28,.,CASSPRDRNQPQHF,TGTGCCAGCAGTCCCCGGGACAGGAATCAGCCCCAGCATTTT
TRBJ1-2,.,TRBV3-1/TRBV3-2,few,CASSQVGGEGGYTF,TGTGCCAGCAGCCAAGTAGGAGGGGAGGGTGGCTACACCTTC
TRBJ1-4,.,TRBV19,.,CASSDRRTNEKLFF,TGTGCCAGTAGTGACAGGAGAACTAATGAAAAACTGTTTTTT
TRBJ2-7,.,TRBV27,few,CASSLDERPPYEQYF,TGTGCCAGCAGTTTAGATGAACGACCCCCTTACGAGCAGTACTTC
TRBJ1-5,TRBD1,TRBV7-8,few,CASSLRTGRGNQPQHF,TGTGCCAGCAGCCTACGGACAGGGCGAGGCAATCAGCCCCAGCATTTT
TRBJ2-7,.,TRBV28,.,CASSLGFLYEQYF,TGTGCCAGCAGTTTAGGGTTCTTATACGAGCAGTACTTC
TRBJ1-3,.,TRBV6-5,few,CASSYGPDSSGNTIYF,TGTGCCAGCAGTTACGGGCCTGACAGCTCTGGAAACACCATATATTTT
TRBJ1-2,.,TRBV28,.,CASSYGTSIYGYTF,TGTGCCAGCAGTTACGGGACATCAATTTATGGCTACACCTTC
TRBJ2-1,.,TRBV21-1,.,CASFYNEQFF,TGTGCCAGCTTCTACAATGAGCAGTTCTTC
TRBJ1-2,TRBD1,TRBV6-5,once,CASSPQGGDAYGYTF,TGTGCCAGCAGCCCCCAGGGGGGTGATGCCTATGGCTACACCTTC
TRBJ2-5,TRBD2,TRBV6-2/TRBV6-3,.,CASSYSPERGSQETQYF,TGTGCCAGCAGTTACTCTCCCGAGCGGGGAAGCCAAGAGACCCAGTACTTC
TRBJ2-2,TRBD2,TRBV3-1/TRBV3-2,.,CASSQGLAGNGELFF,TGTGCCAGCAGCCAAGGACTAGCGGGGAACGGGGAGCTGTTTTTT
TRBJ1-1,.,TRBV19,.,CASSQGPGMNTEAFF,TGTGCCAGTAGTCAAGGACCAGGGATGAACACTGAAGCTTTCTTT
TRBJ1-1,.,TRBV7-8,.,CASSRDSAMNTEAFF,TGTGCCAGCAGCCGCGACAGCGCGATGAACACTGAAGCTTTCTTT
TRBJ2-7,.,TRBV28,.,CASSSRVSSSYEQYF,TGTGCCAGCAGTTCCCGGGTCTCGAGCTCCTACGAGCAGTACTTC
TRBJ2-7,TRBD1,TRBV7-3,.,CASSLGTAEEQYF,TGTGCCAGCAGCCTTGGGACAGCCGAAGAGCAGTACTTC
TRBJ1-2,.,TRBV6-2/TRBV6-3,.,CASSLPGTDANYGYTF,TGTGCCAGCAGTCTACCCGGGACGGACGCTAACTATGGCTACACCTTC
TRBJ1-2,.,TRBV5-1,.,CASSLDMYGYTF,TGCGCCAGCAGCTTGGATATGTATGGCTACACCTTC
TRBJ2-1,TRBD1,TRBV19,.,CASSRTGKNEQFF,TGTGCCAGTAGTAGGACAGGGAAGAATGAGCAGTTCTTC
TRBJ2-5,TRBD2,TRBV3-1/TRBV3-2,.,CASSASGSQETQYF,TGTGCCAGCAGTGCTAGCGGGAGTCAAGAGACCCAGTACTTC
TRBJ2-3,.,TRBV11-2,.,CASSLDFGSTDTQYF,TGTGCCAGCAGCTTAGATTTTGGTAGCACAGATACGCAGTATTTT
TRBJ1-2,.,TRBV5-1,once,CASSPRGSAGYTF,TGCGCCAGCAGCCCCAGGGGATCGGCTGGCTACACCTTC
TRBJ1-2,TRBD1,TRBV28,once,CASSVLGGQGAGGYTF,TGTGCCAGCAGCGTCCTCGGGGGACAGGGGGCTGGGGGCTACACCTTC
TRBJ1-4,TRBD1,TRBV6-5,.,CASSYGTGHEKLFF,TGTGCCAGCAGTTACGGGACAGGACATGAAAAACTGTTTTTT
TRBJ2-7,TRBD1,TRBV28,.,CASSPGTGGRYEQYF,TGTGCCAGCAGCCCTGGGACAGGGGGTCGGTACGAGCAGTACTTC
TRBJ2-5,.,TRBV7-9,.,CASSPGGQGKETQYF,TGTGCCAGCAGCCCCGGAGGGCAGGGGAAGGAGACCCAGTACTTC
TRBJ2-1,.,TRBV5-5,once,CASSLAGLVYEQFF,TGTGCCAGCAGCTTGGCCGGTTTGGTATACGAGCAGTTCTTC
TRBJ1-6,.,TRBV28,.,CASKWSSYNSPLHF,TGTGCCAGCAAATGGAGCTCCTATAATTCACCCCTCCACTTT
TRBJ1-2,.,TRBV25-1,.,CASSPRDVSGYTF,TGTGCCAGCAGTCCACGGGACGTCTCTGGCTACACCTTC